What follows is one T cell receptor (beta chain) and its context. The source of the sample is a study of blood T cell repertoires in COVID-19. Study-wide background: Whether acute or convalescent, the COVID-19 samples came from the United States, Italy and Spain.

The CDR3 is made up of 12 amino acids. CDR1 SQVTM and CDR2 ANQGSEA come from the germline V gene. Between the trimmed V and J ends, which lost 4 bases and 4 bases, there was a span of 10 bases. This table comes from immunoSEQ multiplex PCR, and its TCRdb copy is limited to in-frame clones, with some not included. The table shows around 160,000 clones, with about four fifths occurring only once. Material: peripheral blood. The origin of this receptor is a human donor with acute or convalescent COVID-19. The donor label of this sample is uncertain. This chain connects TRBV29-1 to TRBJ1-1, with D perhaps matching TRBD1 (5 bases). The CDR3 sequence is CSVGWGRTEAFF. The CDR3 DNA follows: TGCAGCGTTGGGTGGGGCCGCACTGAAGCTTTCTTT.